This T cell receptor beta chain is from a study of CD8 T cells in ankylosing spondylitis. Making the TCR beta libraries involved quantitative 5'-RACE with molecular barcodes. TCRdb called the 5' RACE reads again in MiXCR, with one record for every CDR3 protein. This sample has approximately 140,000 distinct CDR3 sequences, with roughly 44% found just once. General study findings and limits: Peripheral blood samples showed relatively rare disease-linked clones, and these clones were CD8+. From matched ankylosing spondylitis synovial fluid, disease-linked clones were reportedly recovered at significantly enriched levels.

About this clonotype itself: Its antigen is unknown.

Trimming pared 5 bases from V and 0 bases from J, leaving 14 bases between. The CDR3 spans 16 residues. This TCR came from a male donor with ankylosing spondylitis. The sample consisted of synovial fluid, either unsorted or a sorted T cell fraction (not recorded which). V usage is TRBV12-3 or TRBV12-4 and J usage is TRBJ1-3; D not certain. The CDR3 nucleotides are TGTGCCAGCAGTCGAATGCGGAGAAACTCTGGAAACACCATATATTTT. Its translation is CASSRMRRNSGNTIYF.